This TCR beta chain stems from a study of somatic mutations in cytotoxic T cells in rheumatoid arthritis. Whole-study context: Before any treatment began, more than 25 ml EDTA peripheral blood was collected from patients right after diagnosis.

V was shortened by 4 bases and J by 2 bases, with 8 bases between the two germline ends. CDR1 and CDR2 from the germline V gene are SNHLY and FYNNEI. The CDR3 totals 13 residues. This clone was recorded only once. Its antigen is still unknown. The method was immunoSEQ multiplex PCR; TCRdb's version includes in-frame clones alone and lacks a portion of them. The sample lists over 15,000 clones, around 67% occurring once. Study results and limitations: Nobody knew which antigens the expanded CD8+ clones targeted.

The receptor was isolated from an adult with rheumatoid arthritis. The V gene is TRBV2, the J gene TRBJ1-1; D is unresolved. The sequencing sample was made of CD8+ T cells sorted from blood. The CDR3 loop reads CASSVGINTEAFF. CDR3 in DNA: TGTGCCAGCAGTGTGGGGATCAACACTGAAGCTTTCTTT. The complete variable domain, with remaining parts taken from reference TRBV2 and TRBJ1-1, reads EPEVTQTPSHQVTQMGQEVILRCVPISNHLYFYWYRQILGQKVEFLVSFYNNEISEKSEIFDDQFSVERPDGSNFTLKIRSTKLEDSAMYFCASSVGINTEAFFGQGTRLTVV.